The present entry profiles one TCR beta chain with its context. Its cognate antigen is unknown. Using its own MiXCR run on the 5' RACE reads, TCRdb lists one record per CDR3 protein. The data hold a few hundred thousand distinct CDR3 sequences, with more than 20% observed a single time. The CDR3 runs to 17 residues. With 1 base removed from V and 7 bases from J, the gap between germline ends came to 17 bases. The data are from a study of CD8 T cells in ankylosing spondylitis. Regarding the study as a whole: A number of the motif variants had already been described in reactive arthritis synovial fluid and blood. Roughly eight highly homologous variants made up a TCR beta motif, and this motif appeared characteristic of ankylosing spondylitis blood.

The clonotype originates from a male donor with ankylosing spondylitis. The chain recombines TRBV12-3 or TRBV12-4 with TRBJ1-6; perhaps TRBD1 as D (6 bases). Specimen: blood, either unsorted or a sorted T cell fraction (not recorded which). This chain's CDR3 is CASSLGFGGARNSPLHF. In DNA, the CDR3 is TGTGCCAGCAGTTTAGGCTTTGGGGGGGCGCGGAATTCACCCCTCCACTTT.